Included here is one T cell receptor beta chain sequence, with context. It lacks a known antigen. No per-base quality is available; no much larger clone lies one base away. In the ophthalmopathy patients, disease was moderately to severely active, with a Clinical Activity Score of 3 or more, a NOSPECS grade of 4 or more, and a duration of less than 3 months. The study excluded patients with uncontrolled infections, other autoimmune diseases, pregnancy or lactation. Diagnoses relied on clinical symptoms, serum thyroxine and TRAb, thyroid ultrasound and orbital computed tomography. PBMCs were isolated from about 10 ml of fresh peripheral blood by Ficoll-Paque density gradient centrifugation. Total RNA was extracted using Trizol reagent, and RNA quality was assessed on an Agilent 2100 Bioanalyzer. The sample is drawn from a study of T cells in Graves' hyperthyroidism and ophthalmopathy (dated by TCRdb to about 2019). For context, the study as a whole: Peripheral blood was sampled at the time of initial diagnosis, prior to any treatment. Thyroid tissue and blood T-cell repertoires from six Graves' hyperthyroidism patients were also compared in the study. TCR Vbeta CDR3 sequencing of roughly 140 peripheral blood samples (43 ophthalmopathy, approximately 80 hyperthyroidism and roughly 17 progressor patients) is reported in the paper. An independent validation cohort of under 20 hyperthyroidism patients and 17 patients who later progressed to ophthalmopathy tested prospective prediction of ophthalmopathy. The roughly 94 discovery patients were randomly divided into training and test sets at a 7:3 ratio. Following sampling, methimazole starting at 30 mg daily was given to hyperthyroidism patients, and high-dose intravenous methylprednisolone was given to ophthalmopathy patients. TCR V-J signatures able to tell the groups apart were searched for in a discovery cohort of 90 to 100 patients, of whom over 40 had Graves' ophthalmopathy and some 60 had stable Graves' hyperthyroidism. The study at large found these results: Ophthalmopathy was separated from stable hyperthyroidism by a 13 V-J signature model, with 85% to 90% sensitivity and approximately 81% specificity obtained in cross-validation and 80%/75% obtained in testing. In validation, the model predicted progression to ophthalmopathy with approximately 71% sensitivity and approximately 72% specificity, a median of about 6 months before onset. Most expanded thyroid clonotypes (frequency above 0.001) were also detected in blood, suggesting blood repertoires may reflect thyroid immune responses. Sample size was not statistically predetermined, and investigators were not blinded to group allocation.

For CDR1 and CDR2, the germline V gene lists SGHAT and FQNNGV. A distance of 13 bases separates the germline ends of V and J, which lose 4 bases and 4 bases respectively. CDR3 length: 14 amino acids, cysteine to phenylalanine. CDR3 DNA is the only sequence kept; it has 42 bases, read in frame from the first base. The TCR beta CDR3 regions were amplified from the RNA transcripts. The TCR CDR3 was subjected to a first round of RT-PCR using the HTBI primer set and the Qiagen OneStep RT-PCR kit. The libraries were constructed in a second round of multiplex PCR and then size-selected and purified. Libraries were sequenced paired-end with 100 bp reads on an Illumina HiSeq2000. The authors processed their data as follows. SOAPnuke was used to process the raw data, removing reads that contained adapters or uncalled bases, had a mean Phred below 15, or lacked an exact match to the constant primer or identifier. High-quality paired reads were merged with COPE v1.2.5, and unique nucleotide sequences were defined as clonotypes. MiTCR v1.1 was used to align the clonotypes against IMGT TRBV, TRBD and TRBJ reference segments. Only V-J combinations with frequency above 0.0001, covering about 99% of repertoires, were analysed. The TCS score was defined as the ratio of F50 (clonal expansion) to E x V (chaos), calculated using BLOSUM62-based TCRdist between CDR3 peptides within each V-J. Welch's t-statistics and random forest reduced just over 500 V-J features to around 14, which were used in a naive Bayes classifier (R e1071). The public sequencing data were trimmed at Q25 with fastp and processed into clonotypes with MiXCR by TCRdb, which kept only in-frame beta chains. For every CDR3 protein sequence, its rows merge into one entry that carries the most common genes and DNA. The V and J calls, along with clone size, are taken from TCRdb and not from the paper's own processing. For this sample there are about 300,000 distinct CDR3 sequences; approximately 19% appear just once. The ten most abundant clones make up 39% of the sample.

The clonotype comes from a man in his fifties or sixties with Graves' ophthalmopathy. The chain couples TRBV11-2 to TRBJ1-2; no D gene can be assigned with confidence. Sequences were obtained from blood. The nucleotides are TGTGCCAGCAGCTCGACCGAGGGCCTCTATGGCTACACCTTC. Its coded protein is CASSSTEGLYGYTF.